The clone carrying this TCR beta chain occurred many times. Germline V gene lookup returns CDR1 DFQATT and CDR2 SNEGSKA (reference sequence). The CDR3 is made up of 14 amino acids. Trimming stripped 6 bases from V and 2 bases from J, with 17 bases between. TCRdb independently ran MiXCR on the RT-PCR reads; one entry per CDR3 protein. The sample lists around 700,000 distinct CDR3 sequences; over 12% were seen once. Sequenced: memory CD4+ T cells from blood. The chain couples TRBV20-1 to TRBJ2-7; D might be TRBD1 or TRBD2, each matching 5 bases. The clonotype originates from a female donor in good health, serving as a healthy control. Here the CDR3 DNA reads TGCAGTGCGAGGTACGGGACGGTCCCCTACGAGCAGTACTTC. Translating gives CSARYGTVPYEQYF.